The 17 T cell receptor beta chains in this list originate from one sample, sequenced in a study of cytomegalovirus exposure and HLA in healthy donors. Only in-frame clones appear in the TCRdb table, and some are missing; sequencing was by immunoSEQ multiplex PCR. This sample yields 100,000 to 150,000 clones, of which 88% are seen a single time; about 1.4% belongs to the top ten. Sequenced: PBMCs. Every receptor here comes from a man younger than 45 in good health and CMV-seronegative.

The chain carries TRBV5-3 and TRBJ1-1, with a possible D match to TRBD1 (6 bases). TRBV5-3 is an ORF for which the function is uncertain. V shed 2 bases and J shed 0 bases, with 17 bases lying between them. There are 17 residues in the CDR3. The CDR3, as DNA: TGTGCCAGAAGCTTAAAGTATAGGGGGGGTATGAACACTGAAGCTTTCTTT. It is translated as CARSLKYRGGMNTEAFF.

The rearrangement links TRBV6-6 to TRBJ1-1; D ambiguous. The CDR3 contains 13 residues. CDR1 is MNHNY, CDR2 SVGAGI, per germline (reference sequence). The V gene lost 3 bases and the J gene lost 2 bases, with 7 bases spanning the gap. The CDR3, as DNA: TGTGCCAGCAGTTATGTCGTAAACACTGAAGCTTTCTTT. Encoded protein: CASSYVVNTEAFF.

The chain has TRBV4-3 and TRBJ2-3; 7 bases fit TRBD2. Looked up from germline, CDR1 is LGHNA and CDR2 is YSLEER. The CDR3 has 17 amino acids. The ends lost 0 bases at V and 3 bases at J; junction bases unmatched: 9. The CDR3 spells CASSQDLTGGKTDTQYF. The CDR3 coding sequence is TGCGCCAGCAGCCAAGATCTGACGGGAGGAAAGACAGATACGCAGTATTTT.

The chain couples TRBV11-2 to TRBJ1-1; a possible D gene is TRBD1 (5 bases). Germline CDR1 reads SGHAT; CDR2 reads FQNNGV. V dropped 3 bases and J dropped 8 bases, with 13 bases sitting between them. This CDR3 has 13 amino acids. The CDR3 nucleotides are TGTGCCAGCAGCTTCATGGACATACTCGAAGCTTTCTTT. It codes for CASSFMDILEAFF.

V is TRBV18 and J is TRBJ2-6, with 9 bases identical to TRBD1. This CDR3 has 18 amino acids. Losses at the gene ends were 3 bases for V and 4 bases for J; bases not matched to a gene: 10. The germline V gene encodes CDR1 KGHSH and CDR2 LQKENI. In DNA, the CDR3 is TGTGCCAGCTCACCTGGACAGGGGAAAAGGAGCGGGGCCAACGTCCTGACTTTC. Its translation: CASSPGQGKRSGANVLTF.

The genes are TRBV10-3 and TRBJ2-1; 10 bases fit TRBD2. Germline CDR1 ENHRY, CDR2 SYGVKD. V shed 4 bases, J shed 0 bases, and the junction held 15 bases outside the gene matches. The CDR3 totals 20 residues. CDR3 coding DNA: TGTGCCATCAGTGTCAAGAGCGGGAGGGTTTCTAGGGACTCCTACAATGAGCAGTTCTTC. Translation gives CAISVKSGRVSRDSYNEQFF.

This clone appeared a single time. The V gene is TRBV15, the J gene TRBJ2-7; TRBD1 matches 7 bases. Germline V lookup: CDR1 LNHNV, CDR2 YYDKDF (reference sequence). With V trimmed by 4 bases and J by 3 bases, 3 bases remained unmatched. The CDR3 sequence is 13 residues long. CDR3 in DNA: TGTGCCACCAGCATTTACAGGGGCTACGAGCAGTACTTC. Amino acid sequence: CATSIYRGYEQYF.

The chain links TRBV5-5 to TRBJ2-7, with D perhaps matching TRBD1 (6 bases). Germline CDR1 reads SGHKS; CDR2 reads YYEKEE (reference sequence). The length of the CDR3 is 18 residues. Trimming removed 1 base from V and 4 bases from J, with 24 bases in between. The CDR3 DNA follows: TGTGCCAGCAGCTTGAATCTGGTCGGACAGATACGGTTTTACGAGCAGTACTTC. Protein: CASSLNLVGQIRFYEQYF.

In the case of this clone: Other DNA sequences in the same sample also yield this CDR3. V is TRBV30 and J is TRBJ1-1, with no clear D. In germline, CDR1 is GTSNPN, CDR2 SVGIG (reference sequence). This CDR3 spans 11 amino acids. Trimming removed 5 bases at V and 5 bases at J, with 9 bases between. DNA of the CDR3: TGTGCCTGGTCCCGCGGAACTGAAGCTTTCTTT. Its protein is CAWSRGTEAFF.

This clone was recorded a few times. The chain uses TRBV7-6 and TRBJ2-3; tentatively, D is TRBD2 (5 bases). Germline lookup yields CDR1 SGHVS and CDR2 FNYEAQ. This CDR3 is built from 20 residues. The V and J ends lost 1 base and 1 base respectively, with 24 bases between them. The CDR3 here is CASSLGPSGIGGGRTDTQYF. The CDR3 DNA sequence: TGTGCCAGCAGCTTAGGGCCCTCCGGCATCGGTGGAGGTCGCACAGATACGCAGTATTTT.

The rearrangement links TRBV4-2 to TRBJ2-3, with 8 bases fitting TRBD2. The CDR3 is 18 residues long. The trim removed 0 bases at V and 0 bases at J, leaving 8 bases unmatched. Germline CDR1 LGHNA, CDR2 YNFKEQ. CDR3 sequence: CASSQDPPASGSTDTQYF. CDR3 sequence (DNA): TGTGCCAGCAGCCAAGACCCCCCGGCTAGCGGGAGCACAGATACGCAGTATTTT.

V gene TRBV14 combines with J gene TRBJ1-4; D gene uncertain. Trimming shortened V by 2 bases and J by 8 bases, and 15 bases separated the two germline ends. Germline loops: CDR1 SGHDN, CDR2 FVKESK. The CDR3 is 15 residues long. The CDR3 protein is CASSQSDLSREKLFF. DNA of the CDR3: TGTGCCAGCAGCCAATCTGATCTGAGCCGGGAAAAACTGTTTTTT.

The gene calls are TRBV18 and TRBJ1-1; D perhaps matches TRBD1 (6 bases). There are 13 residues in the CDR3. CDR1 is KGHSH, CDR2 LQKENI, per germline. V was pared by 0 bases and J by 8 bases, with 10 bases between. CDR3 bases: TGTGCCAGCTCACCACCCGCCGGGACAGAAGCTTTCTTT. It is translated as CASSPPAGTEAFF.

The chain is built from TRBV18 and TRBJ1-4; D might be TRBD1 (6 bases). CDR1 and CDR2 from the germline V gene are KGHSH and LQKENI. CDR3 length: 16 amino acids. Trimming cost V 3 bases and J 5 bases, with 16 bases left between them. This CDR3 reads CASSPPPGQLNEKLFF. CDR3 nucleotide sequence: TGTGCCAGCTCACCCCCGCCTGGACAGTTGAATGAAAAACTGTTTTTT.

The chain carries TRBV30 and TRBJ2-5, with 10 bases matching TRBD2. CDR1 is GTSNPN, CDR2 SVGIG, per germline (reference sequence). This CDR3 is 13 amino acids long. V lost 2 bases, J lost 4 bases, and 1 base stayed unmatched. Here the CDR3 DNA reads TGTGCCTGGAGTTCTAGCGGGAGAGAGACCCAGTACTTC. This encodes CAWSSSGRETQYF.

The chain uses TRBV29-1 and TRBJ2-3; 12 bases agree with TRBD1. Germline CDR1 is SQVTM and CDR2 is ANQGSEA. This CDR3 is built from 15 residues. Trimming at V came to 5 bases and at J to 5 bases, leaving 8 bases not matched to a gene. The CDR3 DNA follows: TGCAGCGTTCGTCGGGACAGGGGGCAGGGAGATACGCAGTATTTT. Translating gives CSVRRDRGQGDTQYF.

The chain joins TRBV7-2 to TRBJ2-7, with TRBD2 matching 11 bases. From germline, CDR1 is SGHTA and CDR2 FQGNSA. This CDR3 contains 15 residues. The ends lost 5 bases at V and 1 base at J; junction bases unmatched: 4. In DNA, the CDR3 is TGTGCCAGCAGCCAGAGACTAGCGGGATCCTACGAGCAGTACTTC. Amino acids: CASSQRLAGSYEQYF.